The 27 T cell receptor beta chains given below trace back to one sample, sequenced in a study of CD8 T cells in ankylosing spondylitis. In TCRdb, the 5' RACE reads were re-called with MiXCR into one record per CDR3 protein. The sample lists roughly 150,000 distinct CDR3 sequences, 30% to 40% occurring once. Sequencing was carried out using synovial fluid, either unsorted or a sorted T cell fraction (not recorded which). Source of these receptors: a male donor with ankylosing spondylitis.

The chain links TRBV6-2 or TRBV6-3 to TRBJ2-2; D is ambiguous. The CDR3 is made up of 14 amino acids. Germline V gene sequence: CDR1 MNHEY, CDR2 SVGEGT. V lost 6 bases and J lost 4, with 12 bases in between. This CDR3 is CASRIHRGTGELFF. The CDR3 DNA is TGTGCCAGCAGAATCCACCGAGGCACCGGGGAGCTGTTTTTT.

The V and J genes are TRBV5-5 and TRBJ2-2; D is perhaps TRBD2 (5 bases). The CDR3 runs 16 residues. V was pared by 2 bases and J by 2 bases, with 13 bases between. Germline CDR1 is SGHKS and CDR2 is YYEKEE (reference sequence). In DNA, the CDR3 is TGTGCCAGCAGCTTAAATCCAGCGGTTAACACCGGGGAGCTGTTTTTT. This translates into CASSLNPAVNTGELFF.

The CDR3: CASSNRTSAHNEQFF. The CDR3, as DNA: TGTGCCAGCAGTAATCGGACTAGCGCCCACAATGAGCAGTTCTTC. The chain joins TRBV12-3 or TRBV12-4 to TRBJ2-1; the match to TRBD2 covers 9 bases. Germline trimming cut 5 bases from V and 5 bases from J; bases unmatched to any gene: 7. The CDR3 is made up of 15 amino acids.

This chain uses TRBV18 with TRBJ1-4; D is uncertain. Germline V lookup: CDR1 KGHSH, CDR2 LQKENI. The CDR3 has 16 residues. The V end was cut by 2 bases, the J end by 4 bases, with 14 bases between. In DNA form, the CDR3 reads TGTGCCAGCTCACCAGCAAAGGAGACCGGTAATGAAAAACTGTTTTTT. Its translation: CASSPAKETGNEKLFF.

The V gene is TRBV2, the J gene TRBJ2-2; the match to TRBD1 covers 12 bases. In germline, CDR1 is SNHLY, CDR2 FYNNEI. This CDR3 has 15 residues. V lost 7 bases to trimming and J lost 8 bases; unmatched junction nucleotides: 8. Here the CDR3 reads CASTPGQGAKGELFF. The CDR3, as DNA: TGTGCCAGCACGCCGGGACAGGGGGCGAAAGGGGAGCTGTTTTTT. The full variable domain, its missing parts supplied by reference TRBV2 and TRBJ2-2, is EPEVTQTPSHQVTQMGQEVILRCVPISNHLYFYWYRQILGQKVEFLVSFYNNEISEKSEIFDDQFSVERPDGSNFTLKIRSTKLEDSAMYFCASTPGQGAKGELFFGEGSRLTVL.

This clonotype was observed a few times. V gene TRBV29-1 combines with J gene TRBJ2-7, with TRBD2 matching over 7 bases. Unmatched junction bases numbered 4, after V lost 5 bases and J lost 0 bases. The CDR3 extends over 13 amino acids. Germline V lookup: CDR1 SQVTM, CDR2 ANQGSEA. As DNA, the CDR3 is TGCAGCGTTCGGGGAGGGGCCTCCTACGAGCAGTACTTC. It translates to CSVRGGASYEQYF.

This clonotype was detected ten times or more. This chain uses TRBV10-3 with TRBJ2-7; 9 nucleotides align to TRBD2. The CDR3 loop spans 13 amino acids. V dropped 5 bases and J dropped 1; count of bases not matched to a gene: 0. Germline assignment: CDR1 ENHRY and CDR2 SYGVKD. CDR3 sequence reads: CAISLAGSYEQYF. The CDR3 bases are TGTGCCATCAGTCTAGCGGGATCCTACGAGCAGTACTTC.

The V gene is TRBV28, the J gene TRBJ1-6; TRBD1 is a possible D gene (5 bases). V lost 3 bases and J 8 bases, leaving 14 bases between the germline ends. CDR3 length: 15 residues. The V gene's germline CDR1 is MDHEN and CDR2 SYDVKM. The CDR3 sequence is CASSFLGREDSPLHF. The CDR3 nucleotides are TGTGCCAGCAGTTTTTTGGGCAGGGAAGATTCACCCCTCCACTTT.

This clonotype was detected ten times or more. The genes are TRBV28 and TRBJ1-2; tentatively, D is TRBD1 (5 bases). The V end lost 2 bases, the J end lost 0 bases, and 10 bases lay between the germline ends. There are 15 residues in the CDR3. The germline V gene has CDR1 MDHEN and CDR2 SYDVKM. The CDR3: CASSLVTATNYGYTF. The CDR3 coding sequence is TGTGCCAGCAGTTTAGTGACAGCGACTAACTATGGCTACACCTTC.

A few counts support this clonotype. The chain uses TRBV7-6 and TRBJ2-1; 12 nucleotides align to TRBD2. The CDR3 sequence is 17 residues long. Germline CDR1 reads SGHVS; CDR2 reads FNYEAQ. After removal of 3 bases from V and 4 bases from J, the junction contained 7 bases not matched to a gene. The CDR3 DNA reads TGTGCCAGCAGCTTCGATGGCGGGACTAGCGGGTACAATGAGCAGTTCTTC. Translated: CASSFDGGTSGYNEQFF.

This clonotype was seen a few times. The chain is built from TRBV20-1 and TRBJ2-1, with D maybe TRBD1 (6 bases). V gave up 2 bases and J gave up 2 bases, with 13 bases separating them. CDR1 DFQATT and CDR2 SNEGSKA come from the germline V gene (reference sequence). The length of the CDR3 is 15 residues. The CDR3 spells CSARRDILTYNEQFF. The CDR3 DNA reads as TGCAGTGCTAGACGGGACATTTTAACCTACAATGAGCAGTTCTTC.

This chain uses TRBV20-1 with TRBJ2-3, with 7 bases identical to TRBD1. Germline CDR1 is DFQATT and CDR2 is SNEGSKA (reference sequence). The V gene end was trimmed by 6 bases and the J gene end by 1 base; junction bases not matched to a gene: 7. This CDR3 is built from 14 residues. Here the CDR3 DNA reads TGCAGTGCCAACAGGGGATTGGGCACAGATACGCAGTATTTT. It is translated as CSANRGLGTDTQYF.

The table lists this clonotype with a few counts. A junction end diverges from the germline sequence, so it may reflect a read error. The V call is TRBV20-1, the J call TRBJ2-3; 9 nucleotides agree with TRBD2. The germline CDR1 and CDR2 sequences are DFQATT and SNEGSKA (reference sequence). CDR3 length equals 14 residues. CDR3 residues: CSASSGSSTYTQYF. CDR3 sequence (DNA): TGCAGTGCAAGTAGCGGGAGCAGCACATATACGCAGTATTTT.

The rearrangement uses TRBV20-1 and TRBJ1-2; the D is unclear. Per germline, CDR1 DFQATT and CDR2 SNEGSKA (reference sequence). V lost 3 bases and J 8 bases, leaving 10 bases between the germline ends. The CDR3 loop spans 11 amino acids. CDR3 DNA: TGCAGTGCTAGTGGGGTCTGGGGCTACACCTTC. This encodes CSASGVWGYTF.

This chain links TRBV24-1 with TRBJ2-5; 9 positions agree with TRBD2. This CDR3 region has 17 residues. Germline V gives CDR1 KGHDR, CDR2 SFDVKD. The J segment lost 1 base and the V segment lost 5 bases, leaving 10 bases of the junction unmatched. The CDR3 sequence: CATSGLAGWGAQETQYF. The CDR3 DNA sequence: TGTGCCACCAGTGGGCTAGCGGGATGGGGGGCCCAAGAGACCCAGTACTTC.

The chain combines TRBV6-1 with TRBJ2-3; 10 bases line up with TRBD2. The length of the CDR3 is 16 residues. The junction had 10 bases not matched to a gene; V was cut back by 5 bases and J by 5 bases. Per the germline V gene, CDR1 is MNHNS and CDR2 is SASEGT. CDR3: CASSKPTSGSRDTQYF. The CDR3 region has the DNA TGTGCCAGCAGTAAACCGACTAGCGGGTCAAGAGATACGCAGTATTTT.

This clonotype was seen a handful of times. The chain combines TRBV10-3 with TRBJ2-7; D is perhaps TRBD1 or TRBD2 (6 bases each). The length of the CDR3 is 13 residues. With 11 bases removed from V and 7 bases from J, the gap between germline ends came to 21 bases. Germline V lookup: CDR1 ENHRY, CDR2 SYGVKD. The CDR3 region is CAHTGLQGGEQYF. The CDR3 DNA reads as TGTGCCCACACCGGGCTACAAGGGGGGGAGCAGTACTTC.

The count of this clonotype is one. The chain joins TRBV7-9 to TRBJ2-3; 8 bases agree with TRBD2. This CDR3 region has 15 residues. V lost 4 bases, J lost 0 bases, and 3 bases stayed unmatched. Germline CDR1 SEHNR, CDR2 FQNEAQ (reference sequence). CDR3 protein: CASSSKRGSTDTQYF. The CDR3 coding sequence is TGTGCCAGCAGCTCTAAGCGGGGGAGCACAGATACGCAGTATTTT.

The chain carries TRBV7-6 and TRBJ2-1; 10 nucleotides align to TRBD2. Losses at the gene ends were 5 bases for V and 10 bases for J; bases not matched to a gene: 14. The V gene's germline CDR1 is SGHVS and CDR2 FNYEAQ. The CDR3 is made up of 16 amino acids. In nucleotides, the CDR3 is TGTGCCAGCAGCGCCGGACTAGCGGCCGACTCGCGGGAGCAGTTCTTC. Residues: CASSAGLAADSREQFF.

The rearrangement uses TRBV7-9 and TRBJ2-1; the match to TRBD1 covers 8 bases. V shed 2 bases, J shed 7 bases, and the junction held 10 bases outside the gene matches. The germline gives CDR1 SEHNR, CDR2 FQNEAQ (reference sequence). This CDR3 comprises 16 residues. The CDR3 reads CASSLSGGRRRNEQFF. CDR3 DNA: TGTGCCAGCAGCTTATCAGGGGGCCGGCGGCGAAATGAGCAGTTCTTC. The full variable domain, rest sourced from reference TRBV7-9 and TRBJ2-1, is DTGVSQNPRHKITKRGQNVTFRCDPISEHNRLYWYRQTLGQGPEFLTYFQNEAQLEKSRLLSDRFSAERPKGSFSTLEIQRTEQGDSAMYLCASSLSGGRRRNEQFFGPGTRLTVL.

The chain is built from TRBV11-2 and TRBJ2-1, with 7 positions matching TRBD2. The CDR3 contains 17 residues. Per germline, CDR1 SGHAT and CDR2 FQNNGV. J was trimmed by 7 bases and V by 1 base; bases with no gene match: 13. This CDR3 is CASSLGPQAGSGNEQFF. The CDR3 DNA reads TGTGCCAGCAGCTTAGGCCCTCAAGCGGGATCTGGGAATGAGCAGTTCTTC.

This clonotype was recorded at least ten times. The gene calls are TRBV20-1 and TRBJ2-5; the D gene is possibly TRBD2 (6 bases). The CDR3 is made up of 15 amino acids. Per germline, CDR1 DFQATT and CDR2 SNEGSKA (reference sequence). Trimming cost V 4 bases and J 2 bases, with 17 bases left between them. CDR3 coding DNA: TGCAGTGCTAAAGATTCGGGGGAGGCACAAGAGACCCAGTACTTC. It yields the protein CSAKDSGEAQETQYF.

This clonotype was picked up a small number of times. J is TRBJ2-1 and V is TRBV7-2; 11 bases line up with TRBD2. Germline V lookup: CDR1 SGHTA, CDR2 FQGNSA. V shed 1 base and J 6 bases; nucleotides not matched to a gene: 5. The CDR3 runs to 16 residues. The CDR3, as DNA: TGTGCCAGCAGCTTAGGGGCTAGCGGGAGGAGCAATGAGCAGTTCTTC. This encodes CASSLGASGRSNEQFF.

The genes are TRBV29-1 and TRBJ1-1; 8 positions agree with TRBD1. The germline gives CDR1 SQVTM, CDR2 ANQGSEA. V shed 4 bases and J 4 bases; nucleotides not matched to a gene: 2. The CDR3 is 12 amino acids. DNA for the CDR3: TGCAGCGTTGGAGGGACAGGCACTGAAGCTTTCTTT. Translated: CSVGGTGTEAFF. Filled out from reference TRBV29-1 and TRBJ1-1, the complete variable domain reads SAVISQKPSRDICQRGTSLTIQCQVDSQVTMMFWYRQQPGQSLTLIATANQGSEATYESGFVIDKFPISRPNLTFSTLTVSNMSPEDSSIYLCSVGGTGTEAFFGQGTRLTVV.

This chain's CDR3 is CASSLAGSETQYF. The CDR3 nucleotides read TGTGCCAGCAGCTTGGCAGGGTCGGAGACCCAGTACTTC. This chain links TRBV7-9 with TRBJ2-5; tentatively, D is TRBD1 (5 bases). Trimming took off 3 bases at V and 5 bases at J, with 10 bases between the two ends. The germline V gene has CDR1 SEHNR and CDR2 FQNEAQ (reference sequence). The CDR3 totals 13 residues.

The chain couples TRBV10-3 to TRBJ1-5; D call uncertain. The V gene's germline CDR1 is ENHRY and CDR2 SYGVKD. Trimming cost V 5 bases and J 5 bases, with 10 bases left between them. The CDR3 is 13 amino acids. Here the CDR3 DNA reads TGTGCCATCAGTCGAGGAAGGGATCAGCCCCAGCATTTT. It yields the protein CAISRGRDQPQHF.

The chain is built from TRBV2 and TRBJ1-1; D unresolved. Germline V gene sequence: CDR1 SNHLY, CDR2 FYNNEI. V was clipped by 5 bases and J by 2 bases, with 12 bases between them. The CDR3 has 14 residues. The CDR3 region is CASSRLGPNTEAFF. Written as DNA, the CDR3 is TGTGCCAGCAGTCGGTTAGGACCCAACACTGAAGCTTTCTTT.